The TCR beta chain under discussion was sequenced for a study of cytomegalovirus exposure and HLA in healthy donors. In the study overall: It was reported in a later analysis that the approximately 120 validation repertoires used the same platform as the 500 to 700 first-cohort repertoires. Whole-study results and caveats: Reports showed the classifier diagnosing cytomegalovirus status with high specificity and sensitivity. Over 150 TCR beta chains were listed as cytomegalovirus-associated.

The CDR3 is 15 amino acids. CDR1 is MNHEY, CDR2 SVGAGI, per germline. Trimming took 6 bases from V and 0 from J, leaving 12 bases between them. Separate from the 666-subject first cohort was the approximately 120-subject validation cohort, to which the donors belonged. Sequencing was performed with immunoSEQ multiplex PCR; in TCRdb, only in-frame clones are kept and a portion is missing. The sample yields some 85,000 clones, approximately 96% seen once. For this clone: As yet, its antigen is unknown.

This TCR came from a woman under 30 in good health and CMV-seronegative. What was sequenced was PBMCs. The chain uses TRBV6-5 and TRBJ1-3; D is unresolved. CDR3 nucleotides: TGTGCCAGCAGCCCTCAAAGCCTCTCTGGAAACACCATATATTTT. Translation: CASSPQSLSGNTIYF.